The 5 T cell receptor beta chains presented below share a single source sample, sequenced in a study of T cell clonality in common variable immunodeficiency. Study observations and caveats: In common variable immunodeficiency, TCR beta chains reportedly carried fewer deletions and N-nucleotide insertions.

Antigens of these TCRs are unknown. Data came from immunoSEQ multiplex PCR; TCRdb stores just in-frame clones and leaves some out. This sample comprises roughly 32,000 clones, none seen once only. Specimen: peripheral blood mononuclear cells. Receptor source: a human donor with common variable immunodeficiency.

Only a few counts were recorded for this clone. The read finishes 3 residues shy of the CDR3 end, and the germline J gene is used to complete it. V is TRBV6-2 or TRBV6-3 and J is TRBJ2-6; D unclear. Trimming left V 6 bases short and J 0 bases short, with 6 bases between. The CDR3 sequence is 14 residues long. Germline assignment: CDR1 MNHEY and CDR2 SVGEGT. Partial CDR3 DNA: TGTGCCAGCAGCTATAACTCTGGGGCCAACGTC. Translating it yields CASSYNSGANV. The whole CDR3 protein reads CASSYNSGANVLTF.

In the case of this clone: The read halts 3 residues ahead of the CDR3 end, with the missing end drawn from the germline J gene. V is TRBV13 and J is TRBJ1-2, with TRBD1 identical over 8 bases. This CDR3 is 14 amino acids long. Germline V gene data show CDR1 as PRHDT and CDR2 as FYEKMQ (reference sequence). V was pared by 4 bases and J by 7 bases, with 8 bases of the junction left unmatched. CDR3 bases read: TGTGCCAGCAGCTCCCAGGGGGCTCAGGGTGGC. Its protein is CASSSQGAQGG. The full CDR3 protein reads CASSSQGAQGGYTF. Based on the CDR3 plus reference TRBV13 and TRBJ1-2, the full variable domain is AAGVIQSPRHLIKEKRETATLKCYPIPRHDTVYWYQQGPGQDPQFLISFYEKMQSDKGSIPDRFSAQQFSDYHSELNMSSLELGDSALYFCASSSQGAQGGYTFGSGTRLTVV.

This clone was counted ten times or more. CDR3 loop: CASGPGTEYTDTQYF. The sequenced part of the CDR3 DNA is TGCGCCAGCGGGCCCGGGACAGAATACACAGATACG. The chain is built from TRBV5-1 and TRBJ2-3; 7 bases agree with TRBD1. The read halts 3 residues ahead of the CDR3 end, with the missing end drawn from the germline J gene. Germline V lookup: CDR1 SGHRS, CDR2 YFSETQ. V lost 7 bases and J lost 2; bases outside the gene matches: 10. The CDR3 extends over 15 amino acids.

Points on this clone: The sequence runs out 3 residues before the end of the CDR3; the remainder is reconstructed from the germline J gene. The V gene is TRBV29-1, the J gene TRBJ2-5; D possibly corresponds to TRBD2 (6 bases). V lost 3 bases and J lost 3, with 17 bases in between. This CDR3 region has 15 residues. CDR1 and CDR2 (germline): SQVTM, ANQGSEA. The part of the CDR3 DNA that was read is TGCAGCGTTGAGACTAGTAGCTGGACCGAAGAGACC. It encodes CSVETSSWTEET. From start to end, the CDR3 is CSVETSSWTEETQYF.

This clone was counted many times. Read coverage stops 3 residues before the CDR3 terminus; the germline J gene supplies the remainder. This chain uses TRBV18 with TRBJ2-1, with a weak D call TRBD1 (6 bases). CDR1 is KGHSH, CDR2 LQKENI, per germline. V dropped 2 bases and J dropped 8 bases, with 22 bases sitting between them. The CDR3 consists of 17 residues. The part of the CDR3 DNA that was read is TGTGCCAGCTCACCAGCCGCCGGGACACAAACCCTTGATGAG. Amino acid sequence: CASSPAAGTQTLDE. The CDR3 as a whole reads CASSPAAGTQTLDEQFF.